This T cell receptor (beta chain) was identified in a study of T cells in Graves' hyperthyroidism and ophthalmopathy. Amplified TCR beta CDR3 regions derived from RNA transcripts. When the TCR CDR3 underwent first-round RT-PCR, the HTBI primer set was used. TCRdb reprocessed the multiplex PCR reads with MiXCR, giving one entry per CDR3 protein. This sample has hundreds of thousands of distinct CDR3 sequences, with more than 30% found just once. Patients were excluded for uncontrolled infection, other autoimmune disease, pregnancy or lactation. The CDR3 runs 14 residues. Germline V CDR1 and CDR2: LNHDA, SQIVND (reference sequence). With 7 bases removed from V and 3 bases from J, the gap between germline ends came to 14 bases.

Input material: blood. The clonotype was recovered from a man between 18 and 35 years old with Graves' hyperthyroidism. The rearrangement uses TRBV19 and TRBJ2-3; D gene unclear. The CDR3 region has the DNA TGTGCCAGTAAGAAAGGTATTCAAACAGATACGCAGTATTTT. Translating gives CASKKGIQTDTQYF.